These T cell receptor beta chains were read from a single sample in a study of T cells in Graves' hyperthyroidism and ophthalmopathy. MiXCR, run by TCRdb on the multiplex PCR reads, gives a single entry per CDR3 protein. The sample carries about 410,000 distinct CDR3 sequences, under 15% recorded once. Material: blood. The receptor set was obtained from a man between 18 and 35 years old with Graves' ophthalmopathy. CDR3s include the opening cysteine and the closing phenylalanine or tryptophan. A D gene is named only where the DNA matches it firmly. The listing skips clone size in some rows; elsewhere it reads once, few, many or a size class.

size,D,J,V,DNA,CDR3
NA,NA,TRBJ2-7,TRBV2,TGTGCCAGGTCACGAGGGGTTACCTACGAGCAGTACTTC,CARSRGVTYEQYF
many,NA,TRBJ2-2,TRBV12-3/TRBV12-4,TGTGCCAGCACAGAAACCACTACCGGGGAGCTGTTTTTT,CASTETTTGELFF
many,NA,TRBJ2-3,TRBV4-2,TGTGCCAGCAGCCAAGATTGGATTACAGATACGCAGTATTTT,CASSQDWITDTQYF
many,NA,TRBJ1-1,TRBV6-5,TGTGCCAGCAGTTACCGCACCATGAACACTGAAGCTTTCTTT,CASSYRTMNTEAFF
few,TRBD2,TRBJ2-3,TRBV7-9,TGTGCCAGCAGCTCCGGGGGGGGTTCGGATACGCAGTATTTT,CASSSGGGSDTQYF
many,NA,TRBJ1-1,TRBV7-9,TGTGCCAGCAGCCAAGACGCCGGGATCCGAGCTTTCTTT,CASSQDAGIRAFF
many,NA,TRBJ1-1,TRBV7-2,TGTGCCAGCACACCACCTCCTATACTCGCTTTCTTT,CASTPPPILAFF
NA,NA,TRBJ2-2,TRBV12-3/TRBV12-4,TGTGCCAGCACCCCCACTCAGAGGGGCACCGGGGAGCTGTTTTTT,CASTPTQRGTGELFF
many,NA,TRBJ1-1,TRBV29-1,TGCAGCGTTGCCGCCCAGTGGGGGGACACTGAAGCTTTCTTT,CSVAAQWGDTEAFF
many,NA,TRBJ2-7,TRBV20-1,TGCAGTGCTAGAGCAGGGAGCTACGAGCAGTACTTC,CSARAGSYEQYF
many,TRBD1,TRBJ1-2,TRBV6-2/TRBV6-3,TGTGCCAGCTCGACCGGGACAGCCTATGGCTACACCTTC,CASSTGTAYGYTF
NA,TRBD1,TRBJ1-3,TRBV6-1,TGTGCCAGCAGTCAACAGGGGCAGGTCAGCTCTGGAAACACCATATATTTT,CASSQQGQVSSGNTIYF
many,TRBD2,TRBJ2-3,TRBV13,TGTGCCAGCAGCTTACCCCTAGCGGGAGTTTTAGATACGCAGTATTTT,CASSLPLAGVLDTQYF
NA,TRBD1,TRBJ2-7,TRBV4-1,TGCGCCAGCAGCCAAGCTGTCTCGGGACAGGGGGGGGACGAGCAGTACTTC,CASSQAVSGQGGDEQYF
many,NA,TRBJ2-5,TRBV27,TGTGCCAGCAGTACTCGAGGGGAGGAGACCCAGTACTTC,CASSTRGEETQYF
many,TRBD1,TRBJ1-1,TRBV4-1,TGCGCCAGCAAGGGACAGGCCATGAACACTGAAGCTTTCTTT,CASKGQAMNTEAFF
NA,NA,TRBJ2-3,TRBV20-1,TGCAGTGCTCAGGGGGGGACAGATATGCAGTATTTT,CSAQGGTDMQYF
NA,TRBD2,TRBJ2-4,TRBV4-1,TGCGCCAGCAGCCAACCACTAGCGGGTTTAGCCAAAAACATTCAGTACTTC,CASSQPLAGLAKNIQYF
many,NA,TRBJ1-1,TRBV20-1,TGCAGTGCTAGAATAGGCAACTTCAACACTGAAGCTTTCTTT,CSARIGNFNTEAFF
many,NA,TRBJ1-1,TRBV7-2,TGTGCCAGCAGCTTACTCTGGGAGGGTTTAACTGAAGCTTTCTTT,CASSLLWEGLTEAFF
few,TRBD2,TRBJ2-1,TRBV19,TGTGCCAGTAGTCCCAGCGGGATGAACAATGGGCAGTTCTTC,CASSPSGMNNGQFF
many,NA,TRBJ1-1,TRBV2,TGTGCCAGCGGTAGACCGAGCACTGAAGCTTTCTTT,CASGRPSTEAFF
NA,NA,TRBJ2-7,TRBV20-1,TGCAGTGCTAGAGACCCCACCGGGCTAAGCGAGCAGTACTTC,CSARDPTGLSEQYF
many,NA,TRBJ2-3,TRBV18,TGTGCCAGCTCACCCCAGACAGATACGCAGTATTTT,CASSPQTDTQYF
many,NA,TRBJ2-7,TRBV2,TGTGCCAGCAGTTATTCCGACGAGCAGTACTTC,CASSYSDEQYF
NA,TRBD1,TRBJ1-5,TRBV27,TGTGCCAGCAGCCGAGCTCGACAGGGGAATCAGCCCCAGCATTTT,CASSRARQGNQPQHF
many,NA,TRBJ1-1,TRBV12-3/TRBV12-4,TGTGCCAGCAGAGGGGGGAGCTCAACCTATCGGGCTTTCTTT,CASRGGSSTYRAFF
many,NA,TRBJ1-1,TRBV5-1,TGCGCCAGCAGCTGGGGAATGATAAACACTGAAGCTTTCTTT,CASSWGMINTEAFF
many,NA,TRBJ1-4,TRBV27,TGTGCCAGCAGTCAGAGGGCGCCTAATGAAAAACTGTTTTTT,CASSQRAPNEKLFF
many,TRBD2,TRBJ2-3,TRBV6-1,TGTGCCAGCACTTCGGGACTAGCGGGAGGGATCTTTACAGATACGCAGTATTTT,CASTSGLAGGIFTDTQYF
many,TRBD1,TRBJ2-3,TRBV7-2,TGTGCCAGCAGCTCCTTTCCTGACAGGGGGCACGCAGATACGCAGTATTTT,CASSSFPDRGHADTQYF
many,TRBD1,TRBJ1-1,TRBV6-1,TGTGCCAGCAGGCGAAGGGGGCCAGACACTGAAGCTTTCTTT,CASRRRGPDTEAFF
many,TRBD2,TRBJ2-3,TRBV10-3,TGTGCCATCAGTGTTGGAGCGGGAGGGGGCACAGATACGCAGTATTTT,CAISVGAGGGTDTQYF
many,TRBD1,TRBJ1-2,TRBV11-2,TGTGCCAGCAGCTTTGGACAGGGATACACCTTC,CASSFGQGYTF
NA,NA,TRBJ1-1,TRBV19,TGTGCCAGTAGTATGTGGGGGGGGAACACTGAAGCTTTCTTT,CASSMWGGNTEAFF
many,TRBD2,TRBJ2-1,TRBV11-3,TGTGCCAGCAGTTTTAGCGGGGCTTCCTACAATGAGCAGTTCTTC,CASSFSGASYNEQFF
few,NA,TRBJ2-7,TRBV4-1,TGCGCCAGCAGCCAAGTCGGAGGGGACACCTACGAGCAGTACTTC,CASSQVGGDTYEQYF
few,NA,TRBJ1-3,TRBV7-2,TGTGCCAGCAGCATAAATCAGAGAATCTCTGGAAACACCATATATTTT,CASSINQRISGNTIYF
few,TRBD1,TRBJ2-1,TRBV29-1,TGCAGCGTTGAAAGCCCTGACAGGGCCTCCTACAATGAGCAGTTCTTC,CSVESPDRASYNEQFF
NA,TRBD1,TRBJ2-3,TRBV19,TGTGCCAGTACCCGGCGGGACAGGGGATTAGATACGCAGTATTTT,CASTRRDRGLDTQYF
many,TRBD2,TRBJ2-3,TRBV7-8,TGTGCCAGCAGCTCTTACGCGGGGGGACGCACAGATACGCAGTATTTT,CASSSYAGGRTDTQYF
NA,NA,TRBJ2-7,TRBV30,TGTGCCTGGACCCCGGGGGCGACGTACGAGCAGTACTTC,CAWTPGATYEQYF
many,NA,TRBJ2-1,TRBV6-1,TGTGCCAGCAGAGGGGGGCTCAATGAGCAGTTCTTC,CASRGGLNEQFF